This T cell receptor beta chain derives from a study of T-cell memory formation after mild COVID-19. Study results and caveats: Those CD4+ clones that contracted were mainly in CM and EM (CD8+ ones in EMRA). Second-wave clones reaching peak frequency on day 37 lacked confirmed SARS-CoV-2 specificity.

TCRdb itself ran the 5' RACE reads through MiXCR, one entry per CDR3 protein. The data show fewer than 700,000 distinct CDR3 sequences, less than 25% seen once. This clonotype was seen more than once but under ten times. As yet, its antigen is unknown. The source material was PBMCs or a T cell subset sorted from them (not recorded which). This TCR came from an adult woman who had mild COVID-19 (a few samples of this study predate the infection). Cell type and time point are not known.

CDR3 sequence (DNA): TGTGCCAGCAGCCAAGTATCAGTATACCAAGAGACCCAGTACTTC. The encoded protein is CASSQVSVYQETQYF. The V gene is TRBV3-1, the J gene TRBJ2-5; D remains ambiguous. This CDR3 region has 15 residues. Per germline, CDR1 LGHDT and CDR2 YNNKEL (reference sequence). Trimming pared 1 base from V and 0 bases from J, leaving 9 bases between.